This record concerns one T cell receptor beta chain sequence. The sample comes from a study of identical twins. TCRdb passed the 5' RACE reads through MiXCR, listing each CDR3 protein once. The table shows a few hundred thousand distinct CDR3 sequences, with roughly 9% occurring only once. The V and J ends lost 0 bases and 2 bases respectively, with 7 bases between them. The CDR3 has 14 amino acids. Germline V CDR1 and CDR2: SGDLS, YYNGEE. The chain couples TRBV9 to TRBJ2-3, with D hard to call. Sequenced: naive T cells sorted from blood. This receptor was taken from a woman in her forties or fifties in good health. The CDR3 loop reads CASSVVGATDTQYF. In DNA form, the CDR3 reads TGTGCCAGCAGCGTAGTGGGCGCCACAGATACGCAGTATTTT.